These 9 T cell receptor beta chains originate from one sample sequenced in a study of T-cell memory formation after mild COVID-19. TCRdb recomputed calls from the 5' RACE reads with MiXCR, one row per CDR3 protein. The sample consists of roughly 250,000 distinct CDR3 sequences, about a sixth of them appearing once. The material sequenced was PBMCs or a T cell subset sorted from them (not recorded which). Every receptor here comes from a young man who had mild COVID-19 (a few samples of this study predate the infection). Cell type and time point are not known.

This clonotype has more than one count but fewer than ten. The chain joins TRBV6-2 or TRBV6-3 to TRBJ2-4; D perhaps matches TRBD2 (6 bases). Trimming cost V 6 bases and J 2 bases, with 14 bases left between them. CDR1 is MNHEY and CDR2 is SVGEGT in the germline V gene. CDR3 length: 15 amino acids. CDR3 nucleotides: TGTGCCAGCAGACTCCCGGGGGATCCCAAAAACATTCAGTACTTC. Translating it yields CASRLPGDPKNIQYF.

The chain is built from TRBV11-2 and TRBJ1-4; tentative D call: TRBD1 (5 bases). V shed 5 bases and J shed 7 bases, with 17 bases lying between them. Germline V gene data show CDR1 as SGHAT and CDR2 as FQNNGV. The CDR3 is made up of 15 amino acids. CDR3 protein: CASSPPGGRGEKLFF. The CDR3 coding sequence is TGTGCCAGCAGCCCCCCAGGAGGTAGGGGTGAAAAACTGTTTTTT.

The chain joins TRBV11-2 to TRBJ1-4; D gene ambiguous. The CDR3 loop spans 14 amino acids. Germline CDR1 reads SGHAT; CDR2 reads FQNNGV. V lost 0 bases, J lost 8 bases, and 10 bases lay in between. CDR3 sequence reads: CASSLDFTLEKLFF. The CDR3 region has the DNA TGTGCCAGCAGCTTAGACTTTACTCTAGAAAAACTGTTTTTT.

This clonotype has ten or more counts. The chain carries TRBV24-1 and TRBJ2-1, with no clear D. This CDR3 has 14 amino acids. Looked up from germline, CDR1 is KGHDR and CDR2 is SFDVKD. V was shortened by 9 bases and J by 0 bases, with 11 bases between the two germline ends. Written as DNA, the CDR3 is TGTGCCACCGCCCCCGCCGGCTCCTACAATGAGCAGTTCTTC. This gives the protein CATAPAGSYNEQFF.

A word on this clonotype: One end of the junction varies from germline; a read error may be responsible. This chain connects TRBV7-7 to TRBJ2-3, with 13 positions matching TRBD2. This CDR3 comprises 13 residues. CDR1 is SSHAT, CDR2 FNYEAQ, per germline (reference sequence). CDR3 DNA sequence: TGTGCTAGCAGCCGGACTAGCGGGGGAACGCAGTATTTT. It encodes CASSRTSGGTQYF. Filled out from reference TRBV7-7 and TRBJ2-3, the complete variable domain reads GAGVSQSPRYKVTKRGQDVTLRCDPISSHATLYWYQQALGQGPEFLTYFNYEAQPDKSGLPSDRFSAERPEGSISTLTIQRTEQRDSAMYRCASSRTSGGTQYFGPGTRLTVL.

This clonotype was observed a handful of times. The chain carries TRBV5-1 and TRBJ1-1; TRBD1 matches at 8 bases. From germline, CDR1 is SGHRS and CDR2 YFSETQ. Trimming took 7 bases from V and 0 from J; bases not matched to a gene: 8. This CDR3 is built from 15 residues. The CDR3: CASGQGASMNTEAFF. The CDR3 nucleotides are TGCGCCAGCGGGCAGGGGGCCTCCATGAACACTGAAGCTTTCTTT.

J is TRBJ2-7 and V is TRBV2, with D possibly matching TRBD2 (6 bases). Trimming took 6 bases from V and 2 from J, leaving 8 bases between them. From germline, CDR1 is SNHLY and CDR2 FYNNEI. This CDR3 region has 12 residues. The CDR3 DNA follows: TGTGCCAGCAGCCGCGGGACCTACGAGCAGTACTTC. It yields the protein CASSRGTYEQYF.

This clonotype was counted between two and nine times. The gene calls are TRBV7-2 and TRBJ2-3; 10 nucleotides align to TRBD2. The CDR3 runs to 15 residues. Looked up from germline, CDR1 is SGHTA and CDR2 is FQGNSA. V lost 5 bases to trimming and J lost 5 bases; unmatched junction nucleotides: 7. The CDR3 reads CASSPAGGRRDTQYF. CDR3 DNA sequence: TGTGCCAGCAGCCCAGCGGGGGGGCGGAGAGATACGCAGTATTTT.

The chain recombines TRBV7-2 with TRBJ1-1, with D unclear. Per germline, CDR1 SGHTA and CDR2 FQGNSA. V dropped 6 bases and J dropped 3 bases, with 14 bases sitting between them. The CDR3 is made up of 14 amino acids. The CDR3 protein is CASRWDLTDTEAFF. The CDR3, as DNA: TGTGCCAGCAGGTGGGATTTAACGGACACTGAAGCTTTCTTT.